Sequencing of this TCR beta chain was carried out in a study of spatial heterogeneity in lung cancer. Individual TCR cDNA molecules each bore their own unique molecular identifier. One entry per CDR3 protein, called by TCRdb with MiXCR from the 5' RACE reads. This table has about 92,000 distinct CDR3 sequences, over 9.5% appearing once. Time point reported: sample taken at primary tumor resection. Donation came from some 72 patients with untreated early-stage non-small cell lung cancer. The CDR3 runs to 14 residues. The V gene lost 9 bases and the J gene lost 0 bases, with 14 bases spanning the gap. CDR1 and CDR2 from the germline V gene are SGHTA and FQGTGA.

This material consisted of PBMCs, taken at surgery. This sequence joins TRBV7-3 and TRBJ2-5; D uncertain. This receptor was obtained from a male donor with early-stage non-small cell lung cancer. The CDR3 protein is CARRLVWNQETQYF. The DNA for the CDR3 is TGTGCCAGGAGGCTAGTATGGAACCAAGAGACCCAGTACTTC.